The 14 T cell receptor beta chains in this list originate from one sample, sequenced in a study of OX40 agonist ivuxolimab in advanced cancers. Assay: immunoSEQ multiplex PCR; the TCRdb copy retains only in-frame clones and omits some. Among tens of thousands of clones listed, roughly 91% were seen once. Sequenced here: CD4+ or CD8+ T cells sorted from blood, sampled in a trial of the OX40 agonist ivuxolimab. The source of these receptors is an adult with an advanced solid tumor such as melanoma, head and neck, liver or kidney cancer.

J is TRBJ2-3 and V is TRBV2, with 12 positions matching TRBD2. The CDR3 has 15 residues. Looked up from germline, CDR1 is SNHLY and CDR2 is FYNNEI. Trimming removed 9 bases from V and 5 bases from J; junction bases left unmatched: 9. The CDR3 is CARSSSGGAGDTQYF. CDR3 DNA: TGTGCCAGAAGCTCTAGCGGGGGGGCGGGAGATACGCAGTATTTT.

The chain is built from TRBV13 and TRBJ2-2; possibly TRBD1 or TRBD2 for D (6 bases each). In germline, CDR1 is PRHDT, CDR2 FYEKMQ (reference sequence). CDR3 length: 15 residues. Between the trimmed V and J ends, which lost 5 bases and 6 bases, there was a span of 16 bases. The CDR3 here is CASSTLVGGAGELFF. Written as DNA, the CDR3 is TGTGCCAGCAGCACACTAGTGGGGGGCGCCGGGGAGCTGTTTTTT.

This chain links TRBV15 with TRBJ1-4; no clear D gene. The CDR3 sequence is 13 residues long. The germline V and J ends were trimmed by 0 bases and 17 bases, with 16 bases remaining between them. CDR1 LNHNV and CDR2 YYDKDF come from the germline V gene (reference sequence). The CDR3 DNA reads as TGTGCCACCAGCAGAGATCAGACGGTAAAGGAATTTTTT. This encodes CATSRDQTVKEFF.

The chain uses TRBV19 and TRBJ2-2; 11 bases map to TRBD1. There are 17 residues in the CDR3. Trimming at V came to 6 bases and at J to 4 bases, leaving 10 bases not matched to a gene. Per the germline V gene, CDR1 is LNHDA and CDR2 is SQIVND (reference sequence). This CDR3 reads CASRGTGGLRATGELFF. CDR3 nucleotides: TGTGCCAGTAGGGGGACAGGGGGTCTACGGGCCACCGGGGAGCTGTTTTTT.

In DNA form, the CDR3 reads TGTGCCAGCAGTTACTCGAAAGGTTCACCCGGGACTGAAGCTTTCTTT. Translated: CASSYSKGSPGTEAFF. The chain carries TRBV6-5 and TRBJ1-1; D is unclear. Trimming pared 0 bases from V and 5 bases from J, leaving 16 bases between. CDR1 is MNHEY and CDR2 is SVGAGI in the germline V gene. The CDR3 has 16 amino acids.

The DNA of the CDR3 is TGTGCCAGCAGTGTTCTTAGCGGGGCCCCCGCAGATACGCAGTATTTT. It codes for CASSVLSGAPADTQYF. The chain recombines TRBV6-1 with TRBJ2-3, with TRBD2 matching over 8 bases. V gave up 4 bases and J gave up 4 bases; unmatched junction bases: 10. This CDR3 has 16 residues. Germline V gives CDR1 MNHNS, CDR2 SASEGT.

The V and J genes are TRBV6-1 and TRBJ2-3; D is unclear. The CDR3 has 12 amino acids. V was shortened by 7 bases and J by 2 bases, with 7 bases between the two germline ends. CDR1 and CDR2 (germline): MNHNS, SASEGT. The CDR3 DNA reads as TGTGCCAGCACCCGACCCACAGATACGCAGTATTTT. It codes for CASTRPTDTQYF.

CDR3 nucleotide sequence: TGTGCCAGCAGCTTGCAACTAGCGGGGGGCACAGATACGCAGTATTTT. It is translated as CASSLQLAGGTDTQYF. The V gene is TRBV5-8, the J gene TRBJ2-3; 11 bases agree with TRBD2. V shed 1 base and J 1 base; nucleotides not matched to a gene: 2. Germline CDR1 SGHTS, CDR2 YDEGEE. The length of the CDR3 is 16 residues.

CDR3 nucleotide sequence: TGTGCCAGCAGTGCGCTTGGAGTAGATGGTGAAAAACTGTTTTTT. Translating it yields CASSALGVDGEKLFF. The chain combines TRBV2 with TRBJ1-4; D is ambiguous. CDR3 length: 15 amino acids. Per the germline V gene, CDR1 is SNHLY and CDR2 is FYNNEI. V lost 4 bases to trimming and J lost 7 bases, with 16 bases between them.

The chain joins TRBV5-1 to TRBJ2-5, with D possibly being TRBD1 (5 bases). CDR1 is SGHRS and CDR2 is YFSETQ in the germline V gene. Trimming stripped 3 bases from V and 3 bases from J, with 15 bases between. This CDR3 has 15 residues. The CDR3 nucleotides read TGCGCCAGCAGCTCTAATTGGGCCAGGGAAGAGACCCAGTACTTC. Translating it yields CASSSNWAREETQYF. Looking up the rest from reference TRBV5-1 and TRBJ2-5 gives the full variable domain: KAGVTQTPRYLIKTRGQQVTLSCSPISGHRSVSWYQQTPGQGLQFLFEYFSETQRNKGNFPGRFSGRQFSNSRSEMNVSTLELGDSALYLCASSSNWAREETQYFGPGTRLLVL.

The CDR3 sequence: CASSSGTNTEAFF. In nucleotides, the CDR3 is TGTGCCAGCAGCTCCGGGACTAACACTGAAGCTTTCTTT. The genes are TRBV6-1 and TRBJ1-1, with D maybe TRBD1 (5 bases). CDR1 is MNHNS, CDR2 SASEGT, per germline. There are 13 residues in the CDR3. Trimming stripped 6 bases from V and 2 bases from J, with 10 bases between.

The V and J genes are TRBV6-1 and TRBJ1-2; the match to TRBD1 covers 10 bases. The CDR3 is 13 amino acids. Trimming at V came to 10 bases and at J to 8 bases, leaving 10 bases not matched to a gene. Germline CDR1 is MNHNS and CDR2 is SASEGT. Here the CDR3 DNA reads TGTGCCACCGACCGACAGGGGGCTCACGGCTACACCTTC. Protein: CATDRQGAHGYTF.

As regards this clone: The same CDR3 also results from other DNA sequences found in this sample. V and J are TRBV27 and TRBJ1-1, with D possibly TRBD1 on 6 matching bases. The CDR3 totals 13 residues. Germline V gives CDR1 MNHEY, CDR2 SMNVEV (reference sequence). V shed 6 bases and J shed 5 bases, with 13 bases lying between them. The chain's CDR3 is CASSKTGRTEAFF. DNA for the CDR3: TGTGCCAGCAGCAAGACAGGACGGACTGAAGCTTTCTTT.

V usage is TRBV5-1 and J usage is TRBJ1-2, with no clear D. The CDR3 runs to 15 residues. Looked up from germline, CDR1 is SGHRS and CDR2 is YFSETQ. V lost 0 bases and J lost 2, with 11 bases in between. The CDR3 loop reads CASSLDSRINYGYTF. Here the CDR3 DNA reads TGCGCCAGCAGCTTGGACAGTCGGATCAACTATGGCTACACCTTC.